This TCR beta chain was captured in a study of T cell changes during pregnancy in multiple sclerosis. Germline-derived CDR1 and CDR2 are MNHEY and SVGAGI. Trimming at V came to 4 bases and at J to 0 bases, leaving 4 bases not matched to a gene. The CDR3 length is 16 residues. Repertoires were generated with immunoSEQ multiplex PCR, while TCRdb's copy carries only in-frame clones and drops some. The table lists approximately 66,000 clones, around 90% of them singletons. Source: CD8+ T cells from peripheral blood mononuclear cells, taken before pregnancy. J is TRBJ1-2 and V is TRBV6-5; 11 bases map to TRBD1. The receptor was isolated from a female donor with multiple sclerosis, enrolled in a pregnancy study. The CDR3 loop is CASSFPGQGANYGYTF. As DNA, the CDR3 is TGTGCCAGCAGTTTCCCGGGACAGGGGGCTAACTATGGCTACACCTTC.